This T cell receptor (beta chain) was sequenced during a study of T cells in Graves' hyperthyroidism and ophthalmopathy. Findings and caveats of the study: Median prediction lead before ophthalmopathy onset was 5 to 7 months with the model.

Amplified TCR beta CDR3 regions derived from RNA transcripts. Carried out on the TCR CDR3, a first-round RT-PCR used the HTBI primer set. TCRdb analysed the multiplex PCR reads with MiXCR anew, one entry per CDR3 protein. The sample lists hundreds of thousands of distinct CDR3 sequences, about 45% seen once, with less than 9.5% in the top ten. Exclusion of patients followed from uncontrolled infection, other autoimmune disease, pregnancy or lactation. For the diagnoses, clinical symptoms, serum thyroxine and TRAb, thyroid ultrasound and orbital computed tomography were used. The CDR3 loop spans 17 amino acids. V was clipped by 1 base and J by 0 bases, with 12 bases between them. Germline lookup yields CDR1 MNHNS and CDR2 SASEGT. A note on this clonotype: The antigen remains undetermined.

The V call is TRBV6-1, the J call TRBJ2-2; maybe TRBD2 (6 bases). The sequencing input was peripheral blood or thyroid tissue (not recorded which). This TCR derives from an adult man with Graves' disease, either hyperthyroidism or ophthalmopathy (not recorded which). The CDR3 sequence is CASSEVGGLANTGELFF. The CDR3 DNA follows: TGTGCCAGCAGTGAAGTGGGGGGACTCGCGAACACCGGGGAGCTGTTTTTT.